The clone carrying this T cell receptor (beta chain) has just one count. The antigen is undetermined. Germline-derived CDR1 and CDR2 are LGHDT and YNNKEL (reference sequence). The CDR3 sequence is 15 residues long. V shed 2 bases, J shed 5 bases, and the junction held 5 bases outside the gene matches. The data originate from a study of T cell repertoires in cytomegalovirus infection. Study-level information: It can be stated that public TCR beta signatures indicated CMV infection as well as a matching HLA type.

Overall study results and limits: Cumulative frequency of public TCR beta families picked out carriers of CMV plus the relevant HLA.

A single record per CDR3 protein comes from TCRdb applying MiXCR to the reads. The data show fewer than 300,000 distinct CDR3 sequences, more than 20% seen once. This clonotype was sampled from a human donor in good health (CMV status not recorded). Some clones in this sample may be carry-over from other donors' samples. What was sequenced was PBMCs. V usage is TRBV3-1 and J usage is TRBJ2-2, with 7 bases matching TRBD2. The CDR3 DNA sequence: TGTGCCAGCAGCCAAAACGGGAGGAGGACCGGGGAGCTGTTTTTT. Translating gives CASSQNGRRTGELFF.